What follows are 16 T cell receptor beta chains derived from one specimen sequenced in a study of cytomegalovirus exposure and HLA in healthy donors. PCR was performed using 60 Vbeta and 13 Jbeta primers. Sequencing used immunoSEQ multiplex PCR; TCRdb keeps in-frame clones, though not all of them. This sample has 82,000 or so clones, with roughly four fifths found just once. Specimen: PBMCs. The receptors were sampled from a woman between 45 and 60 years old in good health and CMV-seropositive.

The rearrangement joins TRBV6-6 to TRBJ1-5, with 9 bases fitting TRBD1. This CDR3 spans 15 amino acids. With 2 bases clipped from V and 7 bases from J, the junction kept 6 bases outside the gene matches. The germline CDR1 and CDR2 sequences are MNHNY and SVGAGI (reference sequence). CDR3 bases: TGTGCCAGCAGTTACCCCGGACAGGGGATACAGCCCCAGCATTTT. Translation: CASSYPGQGIQPQHF.

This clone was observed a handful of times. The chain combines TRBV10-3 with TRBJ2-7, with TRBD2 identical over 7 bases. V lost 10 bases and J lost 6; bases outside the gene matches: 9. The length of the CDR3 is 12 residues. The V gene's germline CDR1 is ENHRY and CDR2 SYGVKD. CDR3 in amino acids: CATSAGLGEQYF. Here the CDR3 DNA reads TGTGCCACCTCAGCGGGGTTGGGCGAGCAGTACTTC.

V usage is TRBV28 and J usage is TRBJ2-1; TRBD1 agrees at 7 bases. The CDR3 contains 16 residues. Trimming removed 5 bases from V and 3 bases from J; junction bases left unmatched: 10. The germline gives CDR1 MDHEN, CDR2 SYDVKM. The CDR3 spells CASSPPQGTVYNEQFF. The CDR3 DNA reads TGTGCCAGCAGTCCTCCCCAGGGGACAGTCTACAATGAGCAGTTCTTC.

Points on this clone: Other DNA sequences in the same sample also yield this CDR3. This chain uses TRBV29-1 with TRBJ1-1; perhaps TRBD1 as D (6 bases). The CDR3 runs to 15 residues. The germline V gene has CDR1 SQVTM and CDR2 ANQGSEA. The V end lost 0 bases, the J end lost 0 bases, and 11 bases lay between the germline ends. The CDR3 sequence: CSVEDSDRLNTEAFF. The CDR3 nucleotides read TGCAGCGTTGAAGACAGCGACAGGTTGAACACTGAAGCTTTCTTT.

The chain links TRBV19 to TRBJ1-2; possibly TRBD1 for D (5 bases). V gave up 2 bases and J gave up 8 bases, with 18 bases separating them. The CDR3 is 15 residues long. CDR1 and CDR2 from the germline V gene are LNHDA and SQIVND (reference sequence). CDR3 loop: CASSIRAQGIGGYTF. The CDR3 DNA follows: TGTGCCAGTAGTATAAGGGCCCAGGGAATCGGCGGCTACACCTTC.

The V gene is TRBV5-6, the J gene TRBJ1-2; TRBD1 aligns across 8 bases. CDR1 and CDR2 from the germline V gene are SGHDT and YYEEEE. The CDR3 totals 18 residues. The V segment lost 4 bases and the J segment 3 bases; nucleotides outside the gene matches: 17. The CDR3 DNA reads TGTGCCAGCAGCCCCCATTCTAAGACAGGGGTAATTTACTATGGCTACACCTTC. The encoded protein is CASSPHSKTGVIYYGYTF.

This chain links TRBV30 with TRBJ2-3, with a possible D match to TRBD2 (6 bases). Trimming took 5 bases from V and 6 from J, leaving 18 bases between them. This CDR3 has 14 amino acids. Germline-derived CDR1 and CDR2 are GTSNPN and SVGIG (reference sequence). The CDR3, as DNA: TGTGCCTGGCGGGGCGCGGGACCCGGGGATACGCAGTATTTT. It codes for CAWRGAGPGDTQYF.

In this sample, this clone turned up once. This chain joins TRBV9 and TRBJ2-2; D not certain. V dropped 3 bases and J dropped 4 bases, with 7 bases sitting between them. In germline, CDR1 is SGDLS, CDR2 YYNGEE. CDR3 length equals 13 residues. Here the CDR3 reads CASSAGPTGELFF. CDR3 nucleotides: TGTGCCAGCAGCGCAGGCCCCACCGGGGAGCTGTTTTTT.

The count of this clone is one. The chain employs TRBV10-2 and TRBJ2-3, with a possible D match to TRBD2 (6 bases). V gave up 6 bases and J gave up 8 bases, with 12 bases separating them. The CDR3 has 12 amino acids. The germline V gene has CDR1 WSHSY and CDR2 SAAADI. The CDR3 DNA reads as TGCGCCAGCAGGGGAACTAGCAGTACGCAGTATTTT. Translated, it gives CASRGTSSTQYF.

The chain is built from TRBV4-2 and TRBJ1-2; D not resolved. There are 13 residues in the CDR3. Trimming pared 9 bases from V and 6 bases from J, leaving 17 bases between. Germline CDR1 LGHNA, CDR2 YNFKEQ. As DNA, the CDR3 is TGTGCCAGTTCAAAGCAAAAGGGAGATGGCTACACCTTC. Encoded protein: CASSKQKGDGYTF.

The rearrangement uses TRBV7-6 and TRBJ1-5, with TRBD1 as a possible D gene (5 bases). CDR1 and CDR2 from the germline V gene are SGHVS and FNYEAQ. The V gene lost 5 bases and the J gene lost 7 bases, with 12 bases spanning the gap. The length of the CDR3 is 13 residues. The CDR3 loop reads CASSMTVNQPQHF. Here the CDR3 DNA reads TGTGCCAGCAGCATGACAGTAAACCAGCCCCAGCATTTT.

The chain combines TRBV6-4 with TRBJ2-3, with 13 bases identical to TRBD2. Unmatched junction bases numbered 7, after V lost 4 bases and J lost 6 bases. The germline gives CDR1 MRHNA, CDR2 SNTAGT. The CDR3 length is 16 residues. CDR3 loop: CASSVGLAGSRDTQYF. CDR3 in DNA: TGTGCCAGCAGTGTGGGACTAGCGGGATCTCGGGATACGCAGTATTTT.

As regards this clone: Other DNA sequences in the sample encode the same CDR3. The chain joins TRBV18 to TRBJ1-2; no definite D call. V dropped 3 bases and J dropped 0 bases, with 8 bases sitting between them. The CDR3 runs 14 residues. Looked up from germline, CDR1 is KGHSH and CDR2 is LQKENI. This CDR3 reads CASSPSVTNYGYTF. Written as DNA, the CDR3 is TGTGCCAGCTCACCGAGTGTTACTAACTATGGCTACACCTTC. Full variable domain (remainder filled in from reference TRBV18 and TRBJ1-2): NAGVMQNPRHLVRRRGQEARLRCSPMKGHSHVYWYRQLPEEGLKFMVYLQKENIIDESGMPKERFSAEFPKEGPSILRIQQVVRGDSAAYFCASSPSVTNYGYTFGSGTRLTVV.

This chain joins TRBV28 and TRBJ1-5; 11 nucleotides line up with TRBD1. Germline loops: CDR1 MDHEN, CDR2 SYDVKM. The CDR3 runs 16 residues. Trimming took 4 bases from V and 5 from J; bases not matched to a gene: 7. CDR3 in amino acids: CASSSRDRGGDQPQHF. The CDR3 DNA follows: TGTGCCAGCAGTTCTCGGGACAGGGGGGGGGATCAGCCCCAGCATTTT.

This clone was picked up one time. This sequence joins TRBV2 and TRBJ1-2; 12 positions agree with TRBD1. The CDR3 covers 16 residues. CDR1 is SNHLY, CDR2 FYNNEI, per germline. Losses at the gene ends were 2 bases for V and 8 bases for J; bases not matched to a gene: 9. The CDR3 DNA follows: TGTGCCAGCAGTGAAACGGGGACAGGGGGCGCGAAGGGCTACACCTTC. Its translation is CASSETGTGGAKGYTF.

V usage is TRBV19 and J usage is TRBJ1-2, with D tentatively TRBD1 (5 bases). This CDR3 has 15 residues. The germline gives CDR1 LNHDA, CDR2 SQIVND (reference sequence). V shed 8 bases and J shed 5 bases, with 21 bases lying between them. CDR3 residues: CASQYPGVGGYGYTF. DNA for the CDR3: TGTGCCAGTCAGTATCCGGGGGTTGGAGGATATGGCTACACCTTC.